Listed below are T cell receptor beta chains from one sample, sequenced in a study of shared T cell receptors in the human thymus. Profiled with immunoSEQ multiplex PCR; TCRdb holds only in-frame clones, not every one. The data show some 720,000 clones, with around 87% seen just once and 0.01% held by the top ten. The data were also submitted as part of a second study, on human thymus T cells.

The sample was thymocytes. These receptor sequences come from a boy under three years old with a congenital heart defect. The CDR3 runs from the conserved cysteine through the conserved F or W. A D gene is named only where the DNA matches it firmly. Where a row states a size, it is once, few, many or the class of an expanded clone; other rows omit it.

>TRBJ2-7|TRBV7-2|once|TRBD1
TGTGCCAGCAGCGAAGACAGGGAAGACGAGCAGTACTTC
CASSEDREDEQYF
>TRBJ1-5|TRBV21-1|NA|NA
TGTGCCAGCAGCCAGGGTATGAAACAGCCCCAGCATTTT
CASSQGMKQPQHF
>TRBJ2-6|TRBV14|NA|TRBD2
TGTGCCAGCAGCCAAGATGGGAAGCGGCGGGAGCTCGGGGCCAACGTCCTGACTTTC
CASSQDGKRRELGANVLTF
>TRBJ1-3|TRBV9|NA|TRBD1
TGTGCCAGCAGCGTAGGGCACCCGGACAGGGGAGGAAACACCATATATTTT
CASSVGHPDRGGNTIYF
>TRBJ1-4|TRBV2|once|TRBD1
TGTGCCAGCAGTGTCGACGTCAGGGGGCTATTTGAAAAACTGTTTTTT
CASSVDVRGLFEKLFF
>TRBJ1-3|TRBV11-2|NA|NA
TGTGCCAGCAGCTTCGGGCAGGGGTCTGGAAACACCATATATTTT
CASSFGQGSGNTIYF
>TRBJ1-2|TRBV27|once|NA
TGTGCCAGCAGTTCCGTCGGCTATGGCTACACCTTC
CASSSVGYGYTF
>TRBJ1-1|TRBV4-3|NA|NA
TGCGCCAGCAGCCAAGGAGGGGGTACAGGGAGCGGCATGAACACTGAAGCTTTCTTT
CASSQGGGTGSGMNTEAFF
>TRBJ2-5|TRBV15|NA|NA
TGTGCCACCAGCAGAGATTGGGACTTCCAAGAGACCCAGTACTTC
CATSRDWDFQETQYF
>TRBJ2-5|TRBV7-7|NA|TRBD2
TGTGCTAGCAGCTTACTAGCGGGAGAAGGAGAGACCCAGTACTTC
CASSLLAGEGETQYF
>TRBJ2-4|TRBV29-1|NA|NA
TGCAGCGTTGAAGATCAGTCGTTAGCCAAAAACATTCAGTACTTC
CSVEDQSLAKNIQYF
>TRBJ2-5|TRBV5-1|NA|NA
TGCGCCAGCAGCTTGGCTCAGCAAGAGACCCAGTACTTC
CASSLAQQETQYF
>TRBJ2-7|TRBV4-3|NA|TRBD2
TGCGCCAGCAGCCACGGGACTAGCGGGACAAATTACGAGCAGTACTTC
CASSHGTSGTNYEQYF
>TRBJ2-1|TRBV14|NA|TRBD2
TGTGCCAGCAGCATCGGGCGGGGGAGGCCCCTCAATGAGCAGTTCTTC
CASSIGRGRPLNEQFF
>TRBJ2-7|TRBV7-2|NA|TRBD2
TGTGCCAGCAGCCCTTTAGCGGGAGGGCCTTACGAGCAGTACTTC
CASSPLAGGPYEQYF
>TRBJ1-5|TRBV2|NA|NA
TGTGCCAGCAGTGTGGCGGGCAATCAGCCCCAGCATTTT
CASSVAGNQPQHF
>TRBJ2-7|TRBV19|NA|TRBD2
TGTGCCAGTAGTCCCTACCTAGCGGGAGGGCTCGAGCAGTACTTC
CASSPYLAGGLEQYF
>TRBJ1-1|TRBV29-1|NA|NA
TGCAGCGTTGAAGTCGTCGGTGAAGCTTTCTTT
CSVEVVGEAFF
>TRBJ2-1|TRBV7-8|NA|TRBD2
TGTGCCAGCAGCCGGGGGGGGGTTACCGACAATGAGCAGTTCTTC
CASSRGGVTDNEQFF
>TRBJ2-7|TRBV10-2|NA|TRBD1
TGCGCCAGCCGAGCCGGGACAGGGTCCCACTTC
CASRAGTGSHF
>TRBJ2-5|TRBV4-2|once|TRBD2
TGTGCCAGCAGCCGCCCTAGCGGGAGGCTTTCATGGGAGACCCAGTACTTC
CASSRPSGRLSWETQYF
>TRBJ2-5|TRBV7-9|NA|TRBD2
TGTGCCAGCAGCTTAGCACCCCTGCGGAGCGGGGGGACCCAGTACTTC
CASSLAPLRSGGTQYF
>TRBJ1-5|TRBV2|once|NA
TGTGCCAGCAGTGAAGCGTCTTGGGAGGGTGGACAGCCCCAGCATTTT
CASSEASWEGGQPQHF
>TRBJ2-1|TRBV6-1|once|NA
TGTGCCAGCAGTGAAGCGGGGGGGCGCGAGAATGAGCAGTTCTTC
CASSEAGGRENEQFF
>TRBJ1-5|TRBV4-1|NA|NA
TGCGCCAGCAGCCAAAGCGTAGGTCGCAATCAGCCCCAGCATTTT
CASSQSVGRNQPQHF
>TRBJ2-7|TRBV4-1|few|TRBD2
TGCGCCAGCAGCCCCGGGACTAGCGGGAGTAGTGTTTACGAGCAGTACTTC
CASSPGTSGSSVYEQYF
>TRBJ2-1|TRBV28|NA|TRBD2
TGTGCCAGCAGTTTAGGGCTAGCGGACAATGAGCAGTTCTTC
CASSLGLADNEQFF
>TRBJ1-1|TRBV9|NA|NA
TGTGCCAGCAGCATTAGCCAGGGAAACACTGAAGCTTTCTTT
CASSISQGNTEAFF
>TRBJ2-3|TRBV5-5|NA|NA
TGTGCCAGCAGCCCGACAGGCGAAGGCACAGATACGCAGTATTTT
CASSPTGEGTDTQYF
>TRBJ1-1|TRBV10-3|NA|NA
TGTGCCACACAGGGTGGGGACGTAGAAGCTTTCTTT
CATQGGDVEAFF
>TRBJ1-5|TRBV7-9|NA|NA
TGTGCCAGCAGCTTGGGACATTTGAATCAGCCCCAGCATTTT
CASSLGHLNQPQHF
>TRBJ1-1|TRBV7-2|NA|TRBD1
TGTGCCAGCAGCCGACAGGGAGATTTTGAAGCTTTCTTT
CASSRQGDFEAFF
>TRBJ1-5|TRBV28|NA|NA
TGTGCCAGCAGTCCAGTGGGGCGGCCCCTCTTCTATAGCAATCAGCCCCAGCATTTT
CASSPVGRPLFYSNQPQHF